Below are 23 T cell receptor beta chains sequenced from a single sample in a study of cytomegalovirus exposure and HLA in healthy donors. Primers for the PCR totalled 60 Vbeta and 13 Jbeta. Some clones are missing from TCRdb's copy, which holds only in-frame ones; the method was immunoSEQ multiplex PCR. The table lists more than 150,000 clones, 80% to 85% of them singletons, with roughly 0.75% in the top ten. The sequencing sample was made of PBMCs. The receptors stem from a young woman in good health and CMV-seronegative.

This chain links TRBV12-5 with TRBJ2-1; TRBD2 matches at 9 bases. The CDR3 is 14 residues long. Germline loops: CDR1 LGHNT, CDR2 FRNRAP. Trimming removed 7 bases from V and 4 bases from J; junction bases left unmatched: 5. CDR3 in DNA: TGTGCTAGTGCCCTAGCGGGGACTTACAATGAGCAGTTCTTC. Amino acid sequence: CASALAGTYNEQFF.

This rearrangement joins TRBV4-1 to TRBJ2-7, with 12 bases lining up with TRBD2. Germline V gene lookup returns CDR1 MGHRA and CDR2 YSYEKL. This CDR3 spans 15 amino acids. After removal of 1 base from V and 5 bases from J, the junction contained 3 bases not matched to a gene. This chain's CDR3 is CASSQGLAGVNEQYF. Here the CDR3 DNA reads TGCGCCAGCAGCCAAGGACTAGCGGGAGTCAACGAGCAGTACTTC.

J is TRBJ1-2 and V is TRBV29-1; possible D gene TRBD1, 6 bases. This CDR3 is built from 15 residues. Germline CDR1 is SQVTM and CDR2 is ANQGSEA. The V gene lost 3 bases and the J gene lost 4 bases, with 18 bases spanning the gap. The CDR3 loop is CSVDSLRQAGYGYTF. For the CDR3, the DNA is TGCAGCGTTGACTCTCTCAGACAGGCAGGCTATGGCTACACCTTC.

The genes are TRBV5-6 and TRBJ2-7, with 8 bases identical to TRBD1. V trimming: 0 bases; J trimming: 6 bases; junction bases outside the gene matches: 2. Germline loops: CDR1 SGHDT, CDR2 YYEEEE. The CDR3 has 13 residues. In nucleotides, the CDR3 is TGTGCCAGCAGCTTGGGACAGGGGTCCGAGCAGTACTTC. It is translated as CASSLGQGSEQYF.

V and J are TRBV7-9 and TRBJ1-5, with 11 bases lining up with TRBD1. Trimming removed 3 bases from V and 5 bases from J; junction bases left unmatched: 0. Germline CDR1 SEHNR, CDR2 FQNEAQ (reference sequence). This CDR3 spans 14 amino acids. CDR3 residues: CASSLGQGDQPQHF. The DNA for the CDR3 is TGTGCCAGCAGCTTGGGACAGGGGGATCAGCCCCAGCATTTT. Together with reference TRBV7-9 and TRBJ1-5, the CDR3 gives the full variable domain: DTGVSQNPRHKITKRGQNVTFRCDPISEHNRLYWYRQTLGQGPEFLTYFQNEAQLEKSRLLSDRFSAERPKGSFSTLEIQRTEQGDSAMYLCASSLGQGDQPQHFGDGTRLSIL.

This clone was seen a few times. This chain joins TRBV2 and TRBJ2-6, with D hard to call. The germline V gene has CDR1 SNHLY and CDR2 FYNNEI. The CDR3 contains 16 residues. V was trimmed by 3 bases and J by 0 bases, leaving 9 bases between them. CDR3: CASSDLPFSGANVLTF. As DNA, the CDR3 is TGTGCCAGCAGTGATCTCCCGTTCTCTGGGGCCAACGTCCTGACTTTC.

As for this clone: Other DNA sequences in this specimen translate into the identical CDR3. The J gene is TRBJ2-3, the V gene TRBV6-5, with D unclear. The CDR3 loop spans 12 amino acids. The V gene lost 8 bases and the J gene lost 1 base, with 7 bases spanning the gap. CDR1 and CDR2 (germline): MNHEY, SVGAGI. CDR3 nucleotides: TGTGCCAGCTCCCCGGGCACAGATACGCAGTATTTT. The encoded protein is CASSPGTDTQYF.

V usage is TRBV7-9 and J usage is TRBJ2-5, with 12 bases identical to TRBD2. Per germline, CDR1 SEHNR and CDR2 FQNEAQ (reference sequence). V dropped 4 bases and J dropped 5; count of bases not matched to a gene: 5. This CDR3 contains 15 residues. In DNA form, the CDR3 reads TGTGCCAGCAGCTCACGGACTAGCGGGGACGAGACCCAGTACTTC. Translation gives CASSSRTSGDETQYF.

The chain joins TRBV7-3 to TRBJ2-5; tentative D call: TRBD1 (5 bases). Germline values: CDR1 SGHTA, CDR2 FQGTGA. CDR3 length: 13 residues. Trimming stripped 5 bases from V and 4 bases from J, with 11 bases between. Written as DNA, the CDR3 is TGTGCCAGCAGCCCAGGACACGGAGAGACCCAGTACTTC. Translation: CASSPGHGETQYF. Combining the CDR3 with reference TRBV7-3 and TRBJ2-5 gives the whole variable domain GAGVSQTPSNKVTEKGKYVELRCDPISGHTALYWYRQSLGQGPEFLIYFQGTGAADDSGLPNDRFFAVRPEGSVSTLKIQRTERGDSAVYLCASSPGHGETQYFGPGTRLLVL.

This chain uses TRBV11-3 with TRBJ1-3; 7 bases match TRBD1. CDR3 length equals 16 residues. With V trimmed by 6 bases and J by 4 bases, 12 bases remained unmatched. Per germline, CDR1 SGHNT and CDR2 YENEEA. CDR3 nucleotide sequence: TGTGCCAGCAGTCCTCGAACAGGGGACTGCGGAAACACCATATATTTT. This sequence encodes CASSPRTGDCGNTIYF.

CDR3 amino acids: CASSPRHKGALQYF. As DNA, the CDR3 is TGTGCCAGCAGCCCCCGTCATAAGGGGGCCCTCCAGTACTTC. The chain joins TRBV6-5 to TRBJ2-5; 7 positions agree with TRBD1. The junction had 14 bases not matched to a gene; V was cut back by 6 bases and J by 10 bases. The CDR3 length is 14 residues. Germline CDR1 reads MNHEY; CDR2 reads SVGAGI.

The CDR3 loop reads CASSVAGDHEQYF. CDR3 nucleotide sequence: TGTGCCAGCAGCGTGGCAGGGGACCACGAGCAGTACTTC. J is TRBJ2-5 and V is TRBV5-6, with a weak D call TRBD1 (6 bases). The J call could be wrong; TRBJ2-7 is a better fit for the DNA end. The CDR3 has 13 residues. The germline V gene has CDR1 SGHDT and CDR2 YYEEEE.

This sequence joins TRBV5-1 and TRBJ2-7; D possibly corresponds to TRBD1 (6 bases). The CDR3 spans 14 residues. CDR1 SGHRS and CDR2 YFSETQ come from the germline V gene. V was shortened by 3 bases and J by 2 bases, with 12 bases between the two germline ends. CDR3 nucleotide sequence: TGCGCCAGCAGCTCGGTACAGGGCCCCTACGAGCAGTACTTC. Translation: CASSSVQGPYEQYF.

V usage is TRBV18 and J usage is TRBJ2-1; D is undetermined. Germline CDR1 is KGHSH and CDR2 is LQKENI. The CDR3 has 12 amino acids. Trimming removed 0 bases at V and 10 bases at J, with 7 bases between. The CDR3 sequence: CASSPPLREQFF. DNA for the CDR3: TGTGCCAGCTCACCACCCTTGCGGGAGCAGTTCTTC.

In this sample, this clone turned up once. This chain links TRBV5-5 with TRBJ1-1, with unresolved D. The CDR3 runs to 12 residues. CDR1 is SGHKS and CDR2 is YYEKEE in the germline V gene (reference sequence). Trimming left V 6 bases short and J 3 bases short, with 9 bases between. CDR3 region: CASTLEDTEAFF. The CDR3 bases are TGTGCCAGCACCCTGGAGGACACTGAAGCTTTCTTT.

The rearrangement links TRBV20-1 to TRBJ1-1; D uncertain. Germline V gives CDR1 DFQATT, CDR2 SNEGSKA (reference sequence). Trimming removed 6 bases at V and 7 bases at J, with 9 bases between. The CDR3 length is 10 residues. The CDR3: CSATGIEAFF. CDR3 coding DNA: TGCAGTGCGACCGGGATTGAAGCTTTCTTT.

The V and J genes are TRBV7-3 and TRBJ2-7, with D tentatively TRBD2 (6 bases). Germline CDR1 SGHTA, CDR2 FQGTGA. V lost 2 bases, J lost 7 bases, and 24 bases lay in between. The CDR3 is made up of 17 amino acids. CDR3 nucleotide sequence: TGTGCCAGCAGCTTAGTGGGGACGGGAGAGGTGCCTGGGGAGCAGTACTTC. This sequence encodes CASSLVGTGEVPGEQYF.

The chain links TRBV27 to TRBJ2-1; 7 bases fit TRBD2. V dropped 6 bases and J dropped 7; count of bases not matched to a gene: 9. The CDR3 has 14 residues. Germline assignment: CDR1 MNHEY and CDR2 SMNVEV (reference sequence). The CDR3 nucleotides are TGTGCCAGCAGACATTACGGGGGGTCGAATGAGCAGTTCTTC. This translates into CASRHYGGSNEQFF.

This chain links TRBV18 with TRBJ1-2; 9 positions agree with TRBD1. V was pared by 3 bases and J by 7 bases, with 12 bases of the junction left unmatched. Germline-derived CDR1 and CDR2 are KGHSH and LQKENI. The CDR3 length is 16 residues. The CDR3 reads CASSPSPKTGGAGYTF. The CDR3 region has the DNA TGTGCCAGCTCACCCTCCCCAAAGACAGGGGGAGCTGGCTACACCTTC. The entire variable domain, with the rest obtained from reference TRBV18 and TRBJ1-2, is as follows: NAGVMQNPRHLVRRRGQEARLRCSPMKGHSHVYWYRQLPEEGLKFMVYLQKENIIDESGMPKERFSAEFPKEGPSILRIQQVVRGDSAAYFCASSPSPKTGGAGYTFGSGTRLTVV.

Comment on this clone: Sequence at one end of the junction differs from germline and may be a read error. The rearrangement joins TRBV7-9 to TRBJ2-7; maybe TRBD1 (7 bases). The CDR3 is 15 amino acids. Germline loops: CDR1 SEHNR, CDR2 FQNEAQ (reference sequence). CDR3 sequence (DNA): TGTGCCAGCAGCCTAGCCGCGGGACAGATCTACGAGCAGTACTTC. Its translation: CASSLAAGQIYEQYF.

CDR3 in amino acids: CASSLSPTLGGTEAFF. Here the CDR3 DNA reads TGCGCCAGCAGCCTTTCTCCCACCCTCGGCGGCACTGAAGCTTTCTTT. This chain connects TRBV4-1 to TRBJ1-1; D gene uncertain. The CDR3 is 16 amino acids. V lost 4 bases and J 4 bases, leaving 19 bases between the germline ends. Per germline, CDR1 MGHRA and CDR2 YSYEKL.

This clone was seen only a few times. The chain employs TRBV30 and TRBJ1-3; D gene ambiguous. The germline CDR1 and CDR2 sequences are GTSNPN and SVGIG (reference sequence). CDR3 length: 14 residues. V lost 1 base and J lost 4, with 11 bases in between. The CDR3 reads CAWSAGGLGNTIYF. CDR3 in DNA: TGTGCCTGGAGTGCCGGTGGGCTCGGAAACACCATATATTTT.

This chain connects TRBV27 to TRBJ2-7, with D unresolved. V was cut by 0 bases and J by 2 bases, with 5 bases left in between. In germline, CDR1 is MNHEY, CDR2 SMNVEV (reference sequence). The CDR3 sequence is 13 residues long. CDR3 residues: CASSLSRTYEQYF. CDR3 bases: TGTGCCAGCAGTTTATCTCGTACCTACGAGCAGTACTTC.